These T cell receptor beta chains were read from a single sample in a study of T cells in Graves' hyperthyroidism and ophthalmopathy. TCRdb processed the multiplex PCR reads anew with MiXCR; each CDR3 protein has one entry. This table has about 560,000 distinct CDR3 sequences, just over 45% appearing once. The sample taken for sequencing was peripheral blood or thyroid tissue (not recorded which). All receptors derive from a woman aged 18-29 years with Graves' hyperthyroidism. CDR3s include the opening cysteine and the closing phenylalanine or tryptophan. Fields, in order: CDR3 protein, V gene, J gene, clone size. The listing skips clone size in some rows; elsewhere it reads once, few, many or a size class.

CVIQGARAFF	TRBV7-9	TRBJ1-1	few
CASRQGVAEAFF	TRBV6-1	TRBJ1-1	-
CASSRGASSSYEQYF	TRBV7-2	TRBJ2-7	few
CASSLGRGKNTEAFF	TRBV11-2	TRBJ1-1	many
CAIRELAGGLETQYF	TRBV10-3	TRBJ2-5	few
CSARDWATYEKLFF	TRBV20-1	TRBJ1-4	-
CASSARQGLTEAFF	TRBV7-2	TRBJ1-1	-
CAISEIGGNTGELFF	TRBV10-3	TRBJ2-2	many
CASSLAGGAGANVLTF	TRBV5-1	TRBJ2-6	few
CATSDLHNRDQETQYF	TRBV24-1	TRBJ2-5	few
CASSFGRLLESQGGYTF	TRBV11-2	TRBJ1-2	once
CASSYSSHTEAFF	TRBV6-2/TRBV6-3	TRBJ1-1	-
CSASGPGELFF	TRBV20-1	TRBJ2-2	-
CSAPLRGMIGTEAFF	TRBV20-1	TRBJ1-1	few
CASSGTHYYGYTF	TRBV24-1	TRBJ1-2	-
CATSRLGTDNQPQHF	TRBV15	TRBJ1-5	many
CASSQVRGGRGYTF	TRBV2	TRBJ1-2	-
CASSHKTEISNQPQHF	TRBV2	TRBJ1-5	many
CASSLVYRGYEQYF	TRBV7-9	TRBJ2-7	-
CASSLRPPETQYF	TRBV2	TRBJ2-5	-
CASSQETSGNYEQYF	TRBV4-1	TRBJ2-7	few
CAISESQGDQPQHF	TRBV10-3	TRBJ1-5	-
CASSPSGTSPMETQYF	TRBV11-2	TRBJ2-5	-
CASSQSADTEAFF	TRBV14	TRBJ1-1	once
CASSIGQLRSTEAFF	TRBV25-1	TRBJ1-1	many
CASRRERTDTQYF	TRBV14	TRBJ2-3	-